This T cell receptor (beta chain) was observed in a study of cytomegalovirus exposure and HLA in healthy donors. Remarks on this clone: Its specificity is not known.

The CDR3 loop spans 16 amino acids. The J segment lost 4 bases and the V segment lost 4 bases, leaving 10 bases of the junction unmatched. Germline-derived CDR1 and CDR2 are MNHEY and SMNVEV (reference sequence). Primers included in the PCR were 60 Vbeta and 13 Jbeta primers. Profiled with immunoSEQ multiplex PCR; TCRdb holds only in-frame clones, not every one. The table has 80,000 or so clones, roughly 65% seen once. Overall study results and limits: Accounts indicate the classifier identified cytomegalovirus status with strong specificity and sensitivity. Presence/absence comparisons presumed near-even sequencing depth among donors. A later look showed TCR association rates differing by HLA locus, highest for DRB1 and lowest for HLA-C.

Participants comprised healthy donors of bone marrow. The sample consisted of PBMCs. This chain links TRBV27 with TRBJ1-2, with TRBD1 identical over 9 bases. The TCR was taken from a male donor in good health and CMV-seropositive. In DNA form, the CDR3 reads TGTGCCAGCAGTTCAAAGGGGGACAGGGCCGGCTATGGCTACACCTTC. Amino acids: CASSSKGDRAGYGYTF.